Listed below are T cell receptor beta chains from one sample, sequenced in a study of T-cell reconstitution after alpha-beta-depleted transplantation in children. One entry per CDR3 protein, called by TCRdb with MiXCR from the PCR reads. Counted here are some 250,000 distinct CDR3 sequences, approximately 12% occurring once; the ten biggest clones make up around 2.8%. Sequenced material: PBMCs from the stem cell graft donor, taken from the stem cell graft. The receptor set was obtained from a human donor who donated a stem cell graft to a child with acute lymphoblastic leukemia. The CDR3 runs from the conserved cysteine through the conserved F or W. The order of the fields is CDR3 DNA, CDR3 protein, J gene, D gene, V gene, CDR3 length, clone size. A D gene is named only where the DNA matches it firmly. Size is stated for part of the rows, as once, few or many counts, or as a class when the clone is expanded.

DNA: TGTGCCAGCAGTCTCCAGGGTTTCAATCAGCCCCAGCATTTT
CDR3: CASSLQGFNQPQHF
J: TRBJ1-5
D: -
V: TRBV6-2/TRBV6-3
length: 14
size: many

DNA: TGCGCCAGCAGCCAAGATGGGGCTAGCGGCAATGAGCAGTTCTTC
CDR3: CASSQDGASGNEQFF
J: TRBJ2-1
D: TRBD2
V: TRBV4-3
length: 15
size: many

DNA: TGTGCCAGCAGCCACAGGGGTTCCAGCGGGGAGCTGTTTTTT
CDR3: CASSHRGSSGELFF
J: TRBJ2-2
D: -
V: TRBV21-1
length: 14
size: many

DNA: TGTGCCAGCAGCTCCGGGACTATCTTGTACGAGCAGTACTTC
CDR3: CASSSGTILYEQYF
J: TRBJ2-7
D: TRBD2
V: TRBV27
length: 14
size: many

DNA: TGCGCCAGCAGTCTGGCATCGGGGCAAAGGGAGACCCAGTACTTC
CDR3: CASSLASGQRETQYF
J: TRBJ2-5
D: -
V: TRBV4-3
length: 15
size: -

DNA: TGTGCCAGCAGCGCGGACAGCGAATATAAGCATGGCTACACCTTC
CDR3: CASSADSEYKHGYTF
J: TRBJ1-2
D: -
V: TRBV9
length: 15
size: many

DNA: TGTGCCAGCAGTTTAGGACAGACTTTCGGTTCACCCCTCCACTTT
CDR3: CASSLGQTFGSPLHF
J: TRBJ1-6
D: -
V: TRBV12-3/TRBV12-4
length: 15
size: many

DNA: TGTGCCACCAGCGATATAGTCCGGGGGACGAACACCGGGGAGCTGTTTTTT
CDR3: CATSDIVRGTNTGELFF
J: TRBJ2-2
D: -
V: TRBV15
length: 17
size: -

DNA: TGCAGCGGGGGGGGACAGGGGACCGGGGAGCTGTTTTTT
CDR3: CSGGGQGTGELFF
J: TRBJ2-2
D: TRBD1
V: TRBV29-1
length: 13
size: -

DNA: TGCGCCAGCAGCCTTGATGGACTGTACCAAGAGACCCAGTACTTC
CDR3: CASSLDGLYQETQYF
J: TRBJ2-5
D: -
V: TRBV4-1
length: 15
size: many

DNA: TGTGCCAGCAGTCCGCGACAGGGGAGAGAACAGTTCTTC
CDR3: CASSPRQGREQFF
J: TRBJ2-1
D: TRBD1
V: TRBV6-6
length: 13
size: many

DNA: TGTGCCAGCTCACCACCGGATCTGAGCTCCTACAATGAGCAGTTCTTC
CDR3: CASSPPDLSSYNEQFF
J: TRBJ2-1
D: -
V: TRBV18
length: 16
size: many

DNA: TGCAGTGCTAGACAACAGCGGCAGTACCAAGAGACCCAGTACTTC
CDR3: CSARQQRQYQETQYF
J: TRBJ2-5
D: -
V: TRBV20-1
length: 15
size: many

DNA: TGTGCCAGCGCCGGGACTTTCAACATGAACACTGAAGCTTTCTTT
CDR3: CASAGTFNMNTEAFF
J: TRBJ1-1
D: -
V: TRBV12-3/TRBV12-4
length: 15
size: -

DNA: TGCAGTGCTAGAGGCGGACTAGCGGCCTACAATGAGCAGTTCTTC
CDR3: CSARGGLAAYNEQFF
J: TRBJ2-1
D: TRBD2
V: TRBV20-1
length: 15
size: many

DNA: TGTGCCAGCAGTTATGGGACTCCCGGGGAGCTGTTTTTT
CDR3: CASSYGTPGELFF
J: TRBJ2-2
D: -
V: TRBV6-5
length: 13
size: many

DNA: TGTGCCAGCACCTTGGGGCAGGTGGGAACCGGGGAGCTGTTTTTT
CDR3: CASTLGQVGTGELFF
J: TRBJ2-2
D: -
V: TRBV12-3/TRBV12-4
length: 15
size: few

DNA: TGTGCCAGCAGCTTAGAAGGCAGGGAGAGTGTCCAGCAGTACTTC
CDR3: CASSLEGRESVQQYF
J: TRBJ2-7
D: -
V: TRBV7-9
length: 15
size: many

DNA: TGCAGTGCTACGGTCGGGGGGGGCGGAGATCAGCCCCAGCATTTT
CDR3: CSATVGGGGDQPQHF
J: TRBJ1-5
D: -
V: TRBV20-1
length: 15
size: few

DNA: TGCGCCAGCAGCCAAGACTGGCCGGGGGTCGGCACAGATACGCAGTATTTT
CDR3: CASSQDWPGVGTDTQYF
J: TRBJ2-3
D: -
V: TRBV4-3
length: 17
size: many

DNA: TGTGCCAGCAGTTTCCCAGGGGAACAAGAGACCCAGTACTTC
CDR3: CASSFPGEQETQYF
J: TRBJ2-5
D: -
V: TRBV27
length: 14
size: many

DNA: TGCGCCAGCAGCCTCCCCGGAGGAGGGGGCTCCTACGAGCAGTACTTC
CDR3: CASSLPGGGGSYEQYF
J: TRBJ2-7
D: -
V: TRBV5-1
length: 16
size: many

DNA: TGCGCCAGCAGCTTGGGACTTCCCTACGAGCAGTACTTC
CDR3: CASSLGLPYEQYF
J: TRBJ2-7
D: -
V: TRBV5-1
length: 13
size: many